These 8 T cell receptor beta chains came from one sample sequenced in a study of T-cell memory formation after mild COVID-19. TCRdb independently ran MiXCR on the 5' RACE reads; one entry per CDR3 protein. This repertoire shows under 250,000 distinct CDR3 sequences, 7.5% to 10% found once; its top ten account for roughly 3.5%. Sequenced material: PBMCs or a T cell subset sorted from them (not recorded which). The source is a man younger than 30 who had mild COVID-19 (a few samples of this study predate the infection). Cell type and time point are not known.

J is TRBJ2-1 and V is TRBV2; 11 nucleotides align to TRBD2. The CDR3 totals 15 residues. V dropped 3 bases and J dropped 10; count of bases not matched to a gene: 8. The V gene's germline CDR1 is SNHLY and CDR2 FYNNEI. The CDR3 sequence: CASSEGLAGGWEQFF. CDR3 DNA sequence: TGTGCCAGCAGTGAGGGTCTAGCGGGGGGATGGGAGCAGTTCTTC.

This clonotype came up many times. The chain combines TRBV20-1 with TRBJ1-6, with 9 bases matching TRBD1. The ends lost 0 bases at V and 9 bases at J; junction bases unmatched: 6. Germline CDR1 is DFQATT and CDR2 is SNEGSKA (reference sequence). CDR3 length equals 15 residues. CDR3 residues: CSARDPGQGSSPLHF. CDR3 in DNA: TGCAGTGCTAGAGACCCCGGACAGGGGAGTTCACCCCTCCACTTT.

Note on this clonotype: Germline is not matched at one junction end, which may reflect a read error. V usage is TRBV15 and J usage is TRBJ2-1, with D perhaps matching TRBD2 (5 bases). CDR1 and CDR2 (germline): LNHNV, YYDKDF (reference sequence). The CDR3 length is 16 residues. In DNA form, the CDR3 reads TGTGACACCAGCAGAGGTTCAGCCGGGACCTACAATGAGCAGTTCTTC. The encoded protein is CDTSRGSAGTYNEQFF. The full variable domain, completed using reference TRBV15 and TRBJ2-1, is DAMVIQNPRYQVTQFGKPVTLSCSQTLNHNVMYWYQQKSSQAPKLLFHYYDKDFNNEADTPDNFQSRRPNTSFCFLDIRSPGLGDTAMYLCDTSRGSAGTYNEQFFGPGTRLTVL.

This clonotype was observed a few times. The genes are TRBV5-1 and TRBJ2-1, with 7 bases fitting TRBD1. Germline CDR1 is SGHRS and CDR2 is YFSETQ. V dropped 0 bases and J dropped 4; count of bases not matched to a gene: 4. This CDR3 region has 15 residues. CDR3 sequence: CASSLETGQYNEQFF. Written as DNA, the CDR3 is TGCGCCAGCAGCTTGGAAACGGGACAGTACAATGAGCAGTTCTTC.

This clonotype appeared a few times. The gene calls are TRBV15 and TRBJ2-7; the D call may be TRBD1 or TRBD2 (5 bases each). Per the germline V gene, CDR1 is LNHNV and CDR2 is YYDKDF (reference sequence). V lost 0 bases, J lost 3 bases, and 27 bases lay in between. This CDR3 has 20 residues. CDR3 nucleotide sequence: TGTGCCACCAGCAGAGATCTCGCACGGAACCGGGACGGACTTTACTACGAGCAGTACTTC. It translates to CATSRDLARNRDGLYYEQYF.

This clonotype was detected ten times or more. The chain joins TRBV4-3 to TRBJ2-5; D is tentatively TRBD1 or TRBD2 (6 bases each). CDR3 length: 17 residues. The germline V gene encodes CDR1 LGHNA and CDR2 YSLEER. V lost 5 bases, J lost 2 bases, and 21 bases lay in between. The CDR3 spells CASSKGGARTGQETQYF. The CDR3 DNA reads as TGCGCCAGCAGCAAGGGGGGAGCCCGGACGGGACAAGAGACCCAGTACTTC.

This clonotype showed up just a few times. The chain joins TRBV5-1 to TRBJ2-2; possibly TRBD1 for D (6 bases). The CDR3 contains 15 residues. Deletions cut 4 bases from V and 4 bases from J, with 14 bases between. Per germline, CDR1 SGHRS and CDR2 YFSETQ. DNA for the CDR3: TGCGCCAGCAGCCCCGGGGACACTGGCACCGGGGAGCTGTTTTTT. This gives the protein CASSPGDTGTGELFF.

This rearrangement joins TRBV4-3 to TRBJ1-1; 11 bases agree with TRBD1. Per germline, CDR1 LGHNA and CDR2 YSLEER. This CDR3 comprises 15 residues. V dropped 4 bases and J dropped 10; count of bases not matched to a gene: 11. The CDR3, as DNA: TGCGCCAGCAGCCGCACCGGGACAGGGGGTTGGGGAGCTTTCTTT. Amino acid sequence: CASSRTGTGGWGAFF.